This T cell receptor beta chain was retrieved from a study of shared clonotypes between healthy human individuals. Study details: Three plates were used per donor for CD4 naive, three for CD4 memory, two for CD8 naive and one for CD8 memory.

The CDR3 is 14 amino acids. Germline CDR1 is SGHTA and CDR2 is FQGNSA. Trimming shortened V by 5 bases and J by 0 bases, and 10 bases separated the two germline ends. Clones were read by immunoSEQ multiplex PCR, and TCRdb kept only the in-frame ones, dropping some. The data show approximately 980,000 clones, around three quarters seen once. The sample taken for sequencing was memory CD4+ T cells sorted from blood. Described subset: CD45RA-negative fraction. The chain uses TRBV7-2 and TRBJ1-2; no firm D call. The sequence was collected from a man younger than 35 in good health. The CDR3 sequence: CASSPNAANYGYTF. CDR3 in DNA: TGTGCCAGCAGCCCCAACGCGGCTAACTATGGCTACACCTTC. The full variable domain, rest sourced from reference TRBV7-2 and TRBJ1-2, is GAGVSQSPSNKVTEKGKDVELRCDPISGHTALYWYRQSLGQGLEFLIYFQGNSAPDKSGLPSDRFSAERTGGSVSTLTIQRTQQEDSAVYLCASSPNAANYGYTFGSGTRLTVV.